Following are 21 T cell receptor beta chains from one sample sequenced in a study of T cells after yellow fever vaccination. TCRdb processed the 5' RACE reads anew with MiXCR; each CDR3 protein has one entry. The sample lists approximately 450,000 distinct CDR3 sequences; 18% were seen once. The source was PBMCs, collected before the yellow fever booster vaccination. These receptors all stem from a man in his late teens or twenties who received the YFV17D yellow fever vaccine.

This clonotype appeared many times. V gene TRBV20-1 combines with J gene TRBJ2-3; the D gene could be TRBD1 or TRBD2 (5 bases each). This CDR3 region has 14 residues. Germline V gene data show CDR1 as DFQATT and CDR2 as SNEGSKA (reference sequence). Between the trimmed V and J ends, which lost 3 bases and 10 bases, there was a span of 20 bases. The chain's CDR3 is CSASPLGRGGPQYF. The CDR3 DNA sequence: TGCAGTGCTAGTCCCCTCGGACGTGGGGGTCCGCAGTATTTT.

This clonotype was picked up a small number of times. The junction departs from the called germline gene at one end, perhaps through a read error. This chain uses TRBV29-1 with TRBJ2-5, with D perhaps given as TRBD1 or TRBD2 (5 bases each). The CDR3 has 14 amino acids. Germline CDR1 SQVTM, CDR2 ANQGSEA. CDR3 amino acids: CSVKDTGTEETQYF. The CDR3 bases are TGCAGCGTTAAAGACACCGGGACCGAAGAGACCCAGTACTTC.

CDR3 sequence reads: CSVEGGVNEQFF. CDR3 nucleotide sequence: TGCAGCGTTGAGGGGGGGGTCAATGAGCAGTTCTTC. V is TRBV29-1 and J is TRBJ2-1; 7 bases line up with TRBD2. This CDR3 comprises 12 residues. CDR1 SQVTM and CDR2 ANQGSEA come from the germline V gene. V shed 3 bases, J shed 6 bases, and the junction held 2 bases outside the gene matches.

There are a few counts of this clonotype. The rearrangement uses TRBV15 and TRBJ1-5; D not certain. CDR1 is LNHNV and CDR2 is YYDKDF in the germline V gene (reference sequence). The CDR3 spans 14 residues. Trimming cost V 0 bases and J 8 bases, with 11 bases left between them. The DNA for the CDR3 is TGTGCCACCAGCAGAGATCGCCCGCCGGAGCCCCAGCATTTT. Its translation: CATSRDRPPEPQHF.

The chain links TRBV12-3 or TRBV12-4 to TRBJ2-3, with 8 bases lining up with TRBD2. After removal of 4 bases from V and 4 bases from J, the junction contained 4 bases not matched to a gene. This CDR3 comprises 14 residues. The CDR3 loop is CASSYGGAPDTQYF. CDR3 DNA: TGTGCCAGCAGTTACGGGGGGGCCCCAGATACGCAGTATTTT.

This clonotype was seen only a few times. This CDR3 is CATSGGSGGPDEQFF. CDR3 nucleotide sequence: TGTGCCACCAGTGGGGGCAGCGGGGGACCGGATGAGCAGTTCTTC. V is TRBV24-1 and J is TRBJ2-1; TRBD2 aligns across 8 bases. The CDR3 totals 15 residues. CDR1 and CDR2 from the germline V gene are KGHDR and SFDVKD. Trimming cost V 5 bases and J 8 bases; bases outside gene matches: 10.

The chain links TRBV12-3 or TRBV12-4 to TRBJ1-1; TRBD1 matches at 10 bases. V lost 6 bases, J lost 5 bases, and 12 bases stayed unmatched. The CDR3 has 16 residues. The CDR3 nucleotides are TGTGCCAGCAGGGGACAGGGGTCTTCTGGTAAGACTGAAGCTTTCTTT. Amino acid sequence: CASRGQGSSGKTEAFF.

For this clonotype: An end of the junction differs from the germline gene, which may be a read error. The chain has TRBV5-1 and TRBJ2-5, with 7 bases identical to TRBD1. The CDR3 totals 14 residues. Germline V gives CDR1 SGHRS, CDR2 YFSETQ. CDR3 DNA sequence: TGCGCCAGCACTCCCGACAGGGACCAAGAGACCCATTACTTC. Translated, it gives CASTPDRDQETHYF.

The rearrangement links TRBV3-1 to TRBJ2-4; no clear D gene. Per germline, CDR1 LGHDT and CDR2 YNNKEL (reference sequence). The length of the CDR3 is 14 residues. V was shortened by 3 bases and J by 4 bases, with 10 bases between the two germline ends. The CDR3 coding sequence is TGTGCCAGCAGCCATTCCTCCGGGAAAAACATTCAGTACTTC. It codes for CASSHSSGKNIQYF. Complete variable domain (other parts from reference TRBV3-1 and TRBJ2-4): DTAVSQTPKYLVTQMGNDKSIKCEQNLGHDTMYWYKQDSKKFLKIMFSYNNKELIINETVPNRFSPKSPDKAHLNLHINSLELGDSAVYFCASSHSSGKNIQYFGAGTRLSVL.

The V and J genes are TRBV20-1 and TRBJ2-5, with 7 positions matching TRBD1. The CDR3 has 14 amino acids. V lost 5 bases, J lost 5 bases, and 11 bases stayed unmatched. Germline loops: CDR1 DFQATT, CDR2 SNEGSKA (reference sequence). The CDR3 sequence: CSASSSTGVETQYF. For the CDR3, the DNA is TGCAGTGCTTCCTCATCAACAGGGGTGGAGACCCAGTACTTC.

The rearrangement uses TRBV28 and TRBJ2-4; 8 bases are shared with TRBD1. The germline V gene has CDR1 MDHEN and CDR2 SYDVKM. Unmatched junction bases numbered 13, after V lost 6 bases and J lost 0 bases. This CDR3 comprises 18 residues. In nucleotides, the CDR3 is TGTGCCAGCAGGAAAATGGGACAGGCGAGTTTAGCCAAAAACATTCAGTACTTC. This codes for CASRKMGQASLAKNIQYF.

The chain couples TRBV12-3 or TRBV12-4 to TRBJ1-4, with 9 bases identical to TRBD1. This CDR3 is 15 amino acids long. V shed 5 bases, J shed 5 bases, and the junction held 6 bases outside the gene matches. The CDR3 here is CASSPTGTGNEKLFF. For the CDR3, the DNA is TGTGCCAGCAGTCCCACCGGGACAGGGAATGAAAAACTGTTTTTT.

The chain employs TRBV30 and TRBJ2-7, with TRBD2 matching over 9 bases. CDR1 and CDR2 (germline): GTSNPN, SVGIG (reference sequence). The CDR3 runs to 18 residues. The ends lost 1 base at V and 2 bases at J; junction bases unmatched: 15. Here the CDR3 reads CAWSGGMNKRGATYEQYF. CDR3 nucleotides: TGTGCCTGGAGTGGAGGGATGAACAAGCGGGGGGCTACCTACGAGCAGTACTTC.

This sequence joins TRBV4-1 and TRBJ2-7; 8 bases map to TRBD2. Germline V CDR1 and CDR2: MGHRA, YSYEKL. The J segment lost 4 bases and the V segment lost 0 bases, leaving 2 bases of the junction unmatched. The CDR3 has 14 amino acids. CDR3 in amino acids: CASSQDGGAYEQYF. The CDR3, as DNA: TGCGCCAGCAGCCAAGACGGGGGGGCTTACGAGCAGTACTTC.

The table lists this clonotype with a few counts. A junction end diverges from the germline sequence, so it may reflect a read error. The gene calls are TRBV7-7 and TRBJ1-2, with D hard to call. Germline V gives CDR1 SSHAT, CDR2 FNYEAQ (reference sequence). The CDR3 totals 12 residues. The CDR3 DNA is TGTGCTAGCAGCTTAAAGAGATATGGCTACACCTTC. It translates to CASSLKRYGYTF. The full variable domain, in which reference TRBV7-7 and TRBJ1-2 provide the parts outside the CDR3, is GAGVSQSPRYKVTKRGQDVTLRCDPISSHATLYWYQQALGQGPEFLTYFNYEAQPDKSGLPSDRFSAERPEGSISTLTIQRTEQRDSAMYRCASSLKRYGYTFGSGTRLTVV.

V and J are TRBV7-2 and TRBJ1-6, with D maybe TRBD1 (5 bases). The V end lost 1 base, the J end lost 2 bases, and 9 bases lay between the germline ends. Germline values: CDR1 SGHTA, CDR2 FQGNSA. CDR3 length: 16 residues. The CDR3 protein is CASSLVGDAYNSPLHF. The DNA of the CDR3 is TGTGCCAGCAGCTTAGTTGGGGACGCCTATAATTCACCCCTCCACTTT.

CDR3 DNA: TGTGCCAGCAGTTTTCGGGATGGAAACACCATATATTTT. Translated: CASSFRDGNTIYF. The V and J genes are TRBV12-3 or TRBV12-4 and TRBJ1-3; D uncertain. The V and J ends lost 3 bases and 3 bases respectively, with 6 bases between them. The CDR3 has 13 residues.

Only a few counts were recorded for this clonotype. The chain couples TRBV20-1 to TRBJ2-3, with D perhaps TRBD1 or TRBD2 (5 bases each). Looked up from germline, CDR1 is DFQATT and CDR2 is SNEGSKA (reference sequence). CDR3 size: 14 residues. Trimming took off 5 bases at V and 0 bases at J, with 12 bases between the two ends. CDR3: CSASRGSSTDTQYF. In DNA, the CDR3 is TGCAGTGCTTCCCGGGGCTCTAGCACAGATACGCAGTATTTT.

This clonotype was seen a few times. This chain links TRBV7-7 with TRBJ2-1; 7 bases fit TRBD1. The CDR3 covers 13 residues. V shed 5 bases, J shed 6 bases, and the junction held 4 bases outside the gene matches. The germline V gene has CDR1 SSHAT and CDR2 FNYEAQ (reference sequence). The CDR3 sequence: CASSPGQLNEQFF. The CDR3 DNA is TGTGCCAGCAGCCCGGGACAGCTCAATGAGCAGTTCTTC.

The chain is built from TRBV7-2 and TRBJ2-1, with TRBD2 as a possible D gene (7 bases). CDR1 is SGHTA and CDR2 is FQGNSA in the germline V gene. The CDR3 length is 14 residues. The ends were cut back, 5 bases at V and 8 bases at J, with 16 bases in the middle. CDR3: CASSPQQGGHEQFF. CDR3 DNA sequence: TGTGCCAGCAGCCCTCAACAGGGAGGGCATGAGCAGTTCTTC.

This clonotype came up a few times. The CDR3 here is CSADRMSSYNEQFF. Written as DNA, the CDR3 is TGCAGTGCTGACAGGATGAGCTCCTACAATGAGCAGTTCTTC. The chain combines TRBV20-1 with TRBJ2-1, with D perhaps matching TRBD1 (6 bases). CDR3 size: 14 residues. Trimming removed 5 bases at V and 0 bases at J, with 11 bases between. The germline gives CDR1 DFQATT, CDR2 SNEGSKA (reference sequence).